This TCR beta chain was recorded in a study of OX40 agonist ivuxolimab in advanced cancers. Assay: immunoSEQ multiplex PCR; the TCRdb copy retains only in-frame clones and omits some. The table includes 45,000 to 60,000 clones, 60% to 85% detected once. The V and J ends lost 3 bases and 5 bases, in that order; junction bases with no gene match: 12. Germline V gene data show CDR1 as SGHVS and CDR2 as FQNEAQ. This CDR3 spans 17 amino acids. This clonotype originated in an adult with an advanced solid tumor such as melanoma, head and neck, liver or kidney cancer. This chain connects TRBV7-8 to TRBJ2-7; 11 nucleotides agree with TRBD2. Sequenced here: CD4+ or CD8+ T cells sorted from blood, sampled in a trial of the OX40 agonist ivuxolimab. Here the CDR3 reads CASSLISGRAQRDEQYF. As DNA, the CDR3 is TGTGCCAGCAGCTTGATTAGCGGGAGGGCCCAACGGGACGAGCAGTACTTC.